The entry below describes one T cell receptor beta chain. This sample was taken from a study of OX40 agonist ivuxolimab in advanced cancers. The V gene's germline CDR1 is MNHNS and CDR2 SASEGT. Trimming took 5 bases from V and 1 from J, leaving 12 bases between them. This CDR3 is 14 amino acids long. The assay was immunoSEQ multiplex PCR, and TCRdb's table has in-frame clones only and misses some. The sample shows 50,000 to 75,000 clones, more than 85% of them seen only once. The sequencing here drew on CD4+ or CD8+ T cells sorted from blood, taken in a trial of the OX40 agonist ivuxolimab. V and J are TRBV6-1 and TRBJ2-7, with D unclear. The receptor was derived from an adult with an advanced solid tumor such as melanoma, head and neck, liver or kidney cancer. The CDR3 region has the DNA TGTGCCAGCAGTCGTACCGGCAGTTCCTACGAGCAGTACTTC. Translation: CASSRTGSSYEQYF.